This TCR beta chain emerged from a study of human T cells and chemical hapten exposure. At least ten counts were recorded for this clonotype. TCRdb itself ran the RACE reads through MiXCR, one entry per CDR3 protein. The sample has over 60,000 distinct CDR3 sequences; about a tenth are singletons. Germline V gene sequence: CDR1 SGDLS, CDR2 YYNGEE. The V gene lost 0 bases and the J gene lost 1 base, with 8 bases spanning the gap. CDR3 length: 14 residues. This sample's time point: patch test 2, 6 weeks after DPC sensitization. Treatment: therapeutic diphenylcyclopropenone sensitization with weekly scalp DPC. Whole blood, unfractionated, served as the material for total RNA extraction.

The specimen comprised whole blood, sampled in connection with sensitization to the hapten diphenylcyclopropenone (DPC). This receptor was taken from a woman aged 45-65 years with alopecia areata. Some clones in this sample may be carry-over from other donors' samples. This chain joins TRBV9 and TRBJ2-7; TRBD2 might be the D (5 bases). CDR3: CASSVGPGSYEQYF. The CDR3 bases are TGTGCCAGCAGCGTAGGCCCGGGATCCTACGAGCAGTACTTC.